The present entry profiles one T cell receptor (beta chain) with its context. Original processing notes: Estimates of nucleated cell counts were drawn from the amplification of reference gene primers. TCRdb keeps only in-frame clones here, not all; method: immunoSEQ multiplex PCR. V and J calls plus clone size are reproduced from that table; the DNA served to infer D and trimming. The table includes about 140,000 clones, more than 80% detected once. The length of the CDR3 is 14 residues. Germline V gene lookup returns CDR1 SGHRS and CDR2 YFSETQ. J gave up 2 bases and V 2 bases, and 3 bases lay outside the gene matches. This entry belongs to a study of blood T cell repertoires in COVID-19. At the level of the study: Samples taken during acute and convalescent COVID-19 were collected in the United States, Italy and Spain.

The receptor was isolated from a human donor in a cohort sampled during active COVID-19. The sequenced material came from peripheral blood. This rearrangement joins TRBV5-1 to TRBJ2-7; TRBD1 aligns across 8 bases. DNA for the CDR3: TGCGCCAGCAGCTTTGGGACAGGCGCCTACGAGCAGTACTTC. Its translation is CASSFGTGAYEQYF. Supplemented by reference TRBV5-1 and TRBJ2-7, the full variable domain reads KAGVTQTPRYLIKTRGQQVTLSCSPISGHRSVSWYQQTPGQGLQFLFEYFSETQRNKGNFPGRFSGRQFSNSRSEMNVSTLELGDSALYLCASSFGTGAYEQYFGPGTRLTVT.